Listed below are T cell receptor beta chains from one sample, sequenced in a study of cytomegalovirus exposure and HLA in healthy donors. Data came from immunoSEQ multiplex PCR; TCRdb stores just in-frame clones and leaves some out. The repertoire holds over 100,000 clones, with roughly 89% as singletons. The sample consisted of PBMCs. The receptors shown here come from a woman aged 18-35 years in good health and CMV-seronegative. Both conserved end residues are part of each CDR3. The order of the fields is J gene, V gene, D gene, clone size, CDR3 length, CDR3 protein, CDR3 DNA. The D gene is left open where the match is weak. The size field is filled for only some rows; it gives once, few, many or a size class.

>TRBJ1-1|TRBV5-1|NA|NA|15
CASSSTGILNTEAFF
TGCGCCAGCAGCTCTACCGGTATTTTGAACACTGAAGCTTTCTTT
>TRBJ1-1|TRBV4-1|NA|NA|13
CASRPQASPEAFF
TGCGCCAGCAGACCACAGGCCTCGCCTGAAGCTTTCTTT
>TRBJ1-3|TRBV18|NA|once|17
CASSLAGGSSSGNTIYF
TGTGCCAGCAGCCTGGCGGGGGGCTCGAGCTCTGGAAACACCATATATTTT
>TRBJ1-2|TRBV5-1|NA|NA|14
CASSSGLVFRGYTF
TGCGCCAGCAGCTCCGGACTCGTCTTTCGCGGCTACACCTTC
>TRBJ2-1|TRBV7-2|TRBD2|NA|16
CASSPGGTNSYNEQFF
TGTGCCAGCAGCCCGGGGGGGACTAACTCCTACAATGAGCAGTTCTTC
>TRBJ1-1|TRBV5-1|NA|NA|13
CASSLAYKREAFF
TGCGCCAGCAGCTTGGCCTATAAACGGGAAGCTTTCTTT
>TRBJ1-1|TRBV7-8|NA|NA|12
CASSLDPSEAFF
TGTGCCAGCAGCTTAGATCCGAGTGAAGCTTTCTTT
>TRBJ1-2|TRBV18|TRBD1|NA|17
CASSVGTGRSITYGYTF
TGTGCCAGCTCAGTCGGGACAGGACGATCTATAACCTATGGCTACACCTTC
>TRBJ1-1|TRBV18|NA|NA|13
CASSLSKNTEAFF
TGTGCCAGCTCACTGTCAAAGAACACTGAAGCTTTCTTT
>TRBJ1-1|TRBV6-1|NA|NA|12
CASSDGDTEAFF
TGTGCCAGCAGTGATGGAGACACTGAAGCTTTCTTT
>TRBJ1-2|TRBV7-9|NA|medium-sized|16
CASSLIRSQTTGGYTF
TGTGCCAGCAGCTTAATTAGGAGTCAAACTACGGGTGGCTACACCTTC
>TRBJ2-4|TRBV6-5|NA|NA|13
CASSYSNNNIQYF
TGTGCCAGCAGTTACTCTAATAATAACATTCAGTACTTC
>TRBJ2-4|TRBV6-6|NA|NA|14
CASSIPVPENIQYF
TGTGCCAGCAGCATACCCGTACCGGAAAACATTCAGTACTTC
>TRBJ2-5|TRBV11-3|NA|NA|15
CASSFGVSIQETQYF
TGTGCCAGCAGCTTCGGAGTCAGCATACAAGAGACCCAGTACTTC
>TRBJ1-2|TRBV7-8|NA|once|15
CASSLAITGNYGYTF
TGTGCCAGCAGCTTAGCGATAACAGGGAACTATGGCTACACCTTC
>TRBJ2-7|TRBV19|NA|NA|15
CASSILLGRPYEQYF
TGTGCCAGTAGTATCTTACTAGGCAGGCCCTACGAGCAGTACTTC
>TRBJ2-3|TRBV7-3|TRBD2|NA|16
CASSSARHRGGDTQYF
TGTGCCAGCAGCTCGGCGCGACACCGGGGAGGGGATACGCAGTATTTT
>TRBJ1-1|TRBV5-1|TRBD1|NA|14
CASSYRDRNTEAFF
TGCGCCAGCAGCTACCGGGACAGAAACACTGAAGCTTTCTTT
>TRBJ2-2|TRBV7-9|TRBD1|NA|14
CASGRQGARGELFF
TGTGCCAGCGGAAGACAGGGGGCGCGAGGGGAGCTGTTTTTT
>TRBJ2-7|TRBV6-6|NA|NA|12
CASSSGGREQYF
TGTGCCAGCAGTTCTGGGGGCAGGGAGCAGTACTTC
>TRBJ1-2|TRBV10-3|NA|NA|17
CAISDWFRVAGEDGYTF
TGTGCCATCAGTGATTGGTTTAGAGTGGCAGGGGAAGATGGCTACACCTTC
>TRBJ1-3|TRBV6-4|NA|NA|19
CASSGPGLFPPNPGNTIYF
TGTGCCAGCAGTGGACCGGGTCTTTTCCCCCCCAATCCTGGAAACACCATATATTTT
>TRBJ1-5|TRBV18|TRBD1|NA|13
CASSPGQGQPQHF
TGTGCCAGCTCACCGGGACAGGGACAGCCCCAGCATTTT
>TRBJ2-6|TRBV5-1|NA|NA|17
CASSLGPRGSGANVLTF
TGCGCCAGCAGCTTGGGTCCTCGGGGCTCTGGGGCCAACGTCCTGACTTTC
>TRBJ1-3|TRBV2|NA|NA|16
CASSSEPGHSGNTIYF
TGTGCCAGCAGTTCCGAACCGGGACACTCTGGAAACACCATATATTTT
>TRBJ2-2|TRBV18|NA|once|14
CASSRGTDTGELFF
TGTGCCAGCTCTCGCGGGACAGACACCGGGGAGCTGTTTTTT
>TRBJ1-4|TRBV25-1|TRBD1|NA|13
CASTSGTVEKLFF
TGTGCCAGCACATCCGGGACAGTTGAAAAACTGTTTTTT
>TRBJ2-2|TRBV7-9|NA|NA|16
CASSLAAAANTGELFF
TGTGCCAGCAGCTTAGCGGCGGCCGCGAACACCGGGGAGCTGTTTTTT
>TRBJ1-1|TRBV6-1|TRBD1|NA|14
CASSSDRGPREAFF
TGTGCCAGCAGTTCCGACAGGGGCCCCAGAGAAGCTTTCTTT
>TRBJ1-2|TRBV2|NA|NA|13
CASSGGEYYGYTF
TGTGCCAGCAGTGGGGGGGAATACTATGGCTACACCTTC
>TRBJ2-3|TRBV6-1|NA|NA|13
CASRAAGTDTQYF
TGTGCCAGTCGAGCGGCCGGCACAGATACGCAGTATTTT
>TRBJ2-1|TRBV15|NA|NA|11
CATKETNEQFF
TGTGCCACCAAGGAGACCAATGAGCAGTTCTTC
>TRBJ2-5|TRBV4-1|TRBD2|NA|17
CASSQDRSGGHRETQYF
TGCGCCAGCAGCCAAGATCGGAGCGGGGGGCATCGGGAGACCCAGTACTTC
>TRBJ1-2|TRBV4-1|TRBD1|NA|17
CASSQDIFAGQAGGYTF
TGCGCCAGCAGCCAAGATATCTTCGCGGGACAGGCCGGGGGCTACACCTTC
>TRBJ2-5|TRBV7-8|NA|NA|16
CASSLGAGGQGETQYF
TGTGCCAGCAGCCTAGGGGCAGGGGGGCAGGGGGAGACCCAGTACTTC